Included here is one TCR beta chain sequence, with context. Its specificity is unknown. This entry is derived from a study of vaccination and CD4 T cells after COVID-19. The Oncomine TCR Beta short-read assay was applied to DNA of cultured CD4+ T cells. One entry per CDR3 protein results from TCRdb running MiXCR on the PCR reads. The data hold 17,000 or so distinct CDR3 sequences, with approximately 58% observed a single time. Trimming removed 1 base at V and 2 bases at J, with 8 bases between. The CDR3 consists of 14 residues. Treatment: roughly ten-day PBMC culture with coronavirus spike peptide pools or control peptides (ViraFEST assay).

The origin of this receptor is a human donor who had recovered from COVID-19. The material was CD4+ T cells from blood, cultured in vitro, obtained after SARS-CoV-2 vaccination. The chain links TRBV12-3 or TRBV12-4 to TRBJ1-2; possibly TRBD1 for D (5 bases). The CDR3 DNA follows: TGTGCCAGCAGTTTAGGGTCAGGGAACTATGGCTACACCTTC. It is translated as CASSLGSGNYGYTF.